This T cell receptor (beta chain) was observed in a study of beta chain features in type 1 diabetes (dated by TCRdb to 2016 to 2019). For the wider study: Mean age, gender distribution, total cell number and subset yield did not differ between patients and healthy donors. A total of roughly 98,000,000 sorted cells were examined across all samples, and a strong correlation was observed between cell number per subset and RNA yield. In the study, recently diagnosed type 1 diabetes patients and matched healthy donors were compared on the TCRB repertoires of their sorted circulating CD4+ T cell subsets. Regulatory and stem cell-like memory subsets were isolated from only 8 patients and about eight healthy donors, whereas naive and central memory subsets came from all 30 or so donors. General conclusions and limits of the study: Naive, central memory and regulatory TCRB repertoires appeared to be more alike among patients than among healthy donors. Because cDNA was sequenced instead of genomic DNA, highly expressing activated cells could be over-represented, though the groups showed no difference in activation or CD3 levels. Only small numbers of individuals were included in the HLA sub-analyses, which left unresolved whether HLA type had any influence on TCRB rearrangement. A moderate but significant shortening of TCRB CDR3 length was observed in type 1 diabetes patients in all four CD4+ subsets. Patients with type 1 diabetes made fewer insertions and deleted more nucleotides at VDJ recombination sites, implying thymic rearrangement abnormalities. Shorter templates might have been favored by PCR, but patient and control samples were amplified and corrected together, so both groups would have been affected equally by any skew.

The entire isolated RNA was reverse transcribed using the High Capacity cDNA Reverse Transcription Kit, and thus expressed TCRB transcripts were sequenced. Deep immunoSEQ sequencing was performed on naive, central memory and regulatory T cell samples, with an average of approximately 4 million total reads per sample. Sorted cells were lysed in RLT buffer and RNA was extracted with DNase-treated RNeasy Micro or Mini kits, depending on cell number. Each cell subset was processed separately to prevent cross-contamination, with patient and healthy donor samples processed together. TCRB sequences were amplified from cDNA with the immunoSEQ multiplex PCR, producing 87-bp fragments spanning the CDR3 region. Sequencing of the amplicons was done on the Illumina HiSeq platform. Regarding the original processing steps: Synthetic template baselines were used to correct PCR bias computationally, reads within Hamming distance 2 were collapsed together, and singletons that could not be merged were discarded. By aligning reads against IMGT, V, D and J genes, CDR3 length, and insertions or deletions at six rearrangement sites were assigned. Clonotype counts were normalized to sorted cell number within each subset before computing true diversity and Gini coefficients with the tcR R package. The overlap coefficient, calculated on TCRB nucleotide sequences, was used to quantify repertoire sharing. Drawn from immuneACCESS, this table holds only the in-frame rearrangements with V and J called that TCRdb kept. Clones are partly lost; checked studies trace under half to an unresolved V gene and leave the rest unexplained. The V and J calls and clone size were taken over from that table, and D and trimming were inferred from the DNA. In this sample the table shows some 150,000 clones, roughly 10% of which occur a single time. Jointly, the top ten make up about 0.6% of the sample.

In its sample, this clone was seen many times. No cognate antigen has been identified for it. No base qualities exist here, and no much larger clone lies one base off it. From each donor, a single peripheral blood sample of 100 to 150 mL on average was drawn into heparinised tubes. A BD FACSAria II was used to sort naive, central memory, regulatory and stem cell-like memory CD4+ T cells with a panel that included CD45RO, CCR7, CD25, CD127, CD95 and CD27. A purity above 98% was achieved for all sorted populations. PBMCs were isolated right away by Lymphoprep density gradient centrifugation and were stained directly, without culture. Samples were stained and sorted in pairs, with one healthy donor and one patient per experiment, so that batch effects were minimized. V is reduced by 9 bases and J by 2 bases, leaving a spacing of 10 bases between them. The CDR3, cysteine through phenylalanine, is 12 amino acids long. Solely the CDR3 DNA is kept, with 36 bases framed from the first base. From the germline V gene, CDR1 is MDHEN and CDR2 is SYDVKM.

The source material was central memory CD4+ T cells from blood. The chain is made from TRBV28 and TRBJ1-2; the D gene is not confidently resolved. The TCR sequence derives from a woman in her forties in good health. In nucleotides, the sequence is TGTGCCAGTTCCTTCCCGAACTATGGCTACACCTTC. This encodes CASSFPNYGYTF.